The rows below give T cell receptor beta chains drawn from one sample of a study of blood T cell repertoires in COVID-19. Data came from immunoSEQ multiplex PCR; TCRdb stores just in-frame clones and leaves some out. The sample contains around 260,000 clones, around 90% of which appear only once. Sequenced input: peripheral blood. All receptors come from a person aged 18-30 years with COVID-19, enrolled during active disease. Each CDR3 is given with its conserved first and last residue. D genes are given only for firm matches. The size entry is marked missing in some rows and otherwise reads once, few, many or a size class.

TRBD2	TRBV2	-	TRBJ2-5	CASKLAGEAETQYF	TGTGCCAGCAAACTAGCGGGAGAGGCAGAGACCCAGTACTTC
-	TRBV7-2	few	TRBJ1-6	CASSLAGQGSSPLHF	TGTGCCAGCAGCTTAGCGGGTCAGGGCTCATCACCCCTCCACTTT
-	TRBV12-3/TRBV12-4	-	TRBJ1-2	CASTRAEPGYTF	TGTGCCAGCACCCGCGCCGAGCCGGGCTACACCTTC
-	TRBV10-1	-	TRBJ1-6	CASSGQRTDNSPLHF	TGCGCCAGCAGCGGCCAGAGGACAGATAATTCACCCCTCCACTTT
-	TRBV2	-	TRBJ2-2	CASREPGELFF	TGTGCCAGCCGGGAGCCTGGGGAGCTGTTTTTT
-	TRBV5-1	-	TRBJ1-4	CASSLSRARNEKLFF	TGCGCCAGCAGCTTGTCGCGGGCGAGAAATGAAAAACTGTTTTTT
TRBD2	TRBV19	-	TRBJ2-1	CASSIAGTSDYNEQFF	TGTGCCAGTAGTATCGCGGGGACTAGCGACTACAATGAGCAGTTCTTC
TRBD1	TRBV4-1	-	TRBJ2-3	CASSQWTGSQADTQYF	TGCGCCAGCAGCCAATGGACAGGAAGTCAGGCAGATACGCAGTATTTT
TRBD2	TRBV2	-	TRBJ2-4	CASSATSEGIQYF	TGTGCCAGCAGTGCGACTAGCGAGGGCATTCAGTACTTC
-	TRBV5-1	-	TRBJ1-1	CASRAEKNTEAFF	TGCGCCAGCCGCGCGGAGAAGAACACTGAAGCTTTCTTT
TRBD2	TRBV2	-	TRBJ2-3	CASGQDAGVGYTQYF	TGTGCCAGCGGCCAAGATGCGGGAGTGGGATATACGCAGTATTTT
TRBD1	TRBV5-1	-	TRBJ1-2	CASSSTGGADGYTF	TGCGCCAGCAGCTCTACAGGGGGCGCGGATGGCTACACCTTC
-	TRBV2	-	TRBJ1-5	CASSEPNQPQHF	TGTGCCAGCTCCGAGCCCAATCAGCCCCAGCATTTT
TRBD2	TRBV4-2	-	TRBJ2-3	CASSQDGSGRGTDTQYF	TGTGCCAGCAGCCAAGATGGAAGCGGGAGGGGCACAGATACGCAGTATTTT
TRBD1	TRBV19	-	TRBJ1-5	CASKTGTQPQHF	TGTGCCAGTAAGACAGGGACTCAGCCCCAGCATTTT
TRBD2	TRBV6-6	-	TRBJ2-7	CASSSGLAGRGEQYF	TGTGCCAGCAGCAGTGGACTAGCGGGGCGGGGCGAGCAGTACTTC
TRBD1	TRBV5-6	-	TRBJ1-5	CASSLDRGGQPQHF	TGTGCCAGCAGCTTGGACAGGGGAGGTCAGCCCCAGCATTTT
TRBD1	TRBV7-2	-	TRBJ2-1	CASSLNQQGGNEQFF	TGTGCCAGCAGCTTAAATCAACAGGGGGGCAATGAGCAGTTCTTC
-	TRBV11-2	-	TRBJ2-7	CASSLDGDGAYEQYF	TGTGCCAGCAGCTTAGACGGAGATGGTGCCTACGAGCAGTACTTC
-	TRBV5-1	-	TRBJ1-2	CASSLGGLTYYGYTF	TGCGCCAGCAGCTTGGGAGGTCTTACCTACTATGGCTACACCTTC
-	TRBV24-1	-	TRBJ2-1	CATSTPGAGSGVRGNNNEQFF	TGTGCCACCAGTACCCCCGGTGCAGGTAGCGGAGTTCGGGGGAATAACAATGAGCAGTTCTTC
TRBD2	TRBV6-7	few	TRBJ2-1	CASSSAGTSGSGYNEQFF	TGTGCCAGCAGTTCCGCCGGGACTAGCGGGAGCGGCTACAATGAGCAGTTCTTC
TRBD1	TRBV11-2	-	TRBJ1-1	CASSLQGGQGNTEAFF	TGTGCCAGCAGCTTACAAGGGGGACAGGGGAACACTGAAGCTTTCTTT
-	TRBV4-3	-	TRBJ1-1	CASSQRNVNTEAFF	TGCGCCAGCAGCCAGCGGAACGTCAACACTGAAGCTTTCTTT
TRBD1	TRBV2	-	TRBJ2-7	CASTLGQGYEQYF	TGTGCCAGCACCCTCGGACAGGGTTACGAGCAGTACTTC
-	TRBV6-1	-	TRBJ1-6	CASSERHRVHNSPLHF	TGTGCCAGCAGTGAACGCCATCGGGTCCATAATTCACCCCTCCACTTT
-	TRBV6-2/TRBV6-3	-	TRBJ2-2	CASNPWGANTGELFF	TGTGCCAGCAACCCCTGGGGGGCGAACACCGGGGAGCTGTTTTTT
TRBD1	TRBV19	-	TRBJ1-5	CASSRDRVSNQPQHF	TGTGCCAGTAGCCGGGACAGGGTTAGCAATCAGCCCCAGCATTTT
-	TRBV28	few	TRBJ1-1	CASSSGFNTEAFF	TGTGCCAGCAGCTCGGGATTTAACACTGAAGCTTTCTTT
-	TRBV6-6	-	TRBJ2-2	CASSYLPLGGGELFF	TGTGCCAGCAGTTACTTGCCACTAGGGGGCGGGGAGCTGTTTTTT
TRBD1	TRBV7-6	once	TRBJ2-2	CASRTGGGRSGELFF	TGTGCCAGCCGAACAGGGGGCGGAAGATCCGGGGAGCTGTTTTTT
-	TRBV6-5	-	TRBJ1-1	CASSIYDRHTEAFF	TGTGCCAGCAGTATCTACGACAGGCACACTGAAGCTTTCTTT
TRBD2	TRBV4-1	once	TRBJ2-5	CASSPPGLGVETQYF	TGCGCCAGCAGCCCACCGGGACTAGGGGTGGAGACCCAGTACTTC
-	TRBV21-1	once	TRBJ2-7	CASSRTFIARVREQYF	TGTGCCAGCAGCAGAACTTTCATCGCGAGGGTTCGCGAGCAGTACTTC
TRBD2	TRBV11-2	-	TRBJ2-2	CASSLVVGRASRNTGELFF	TGTGCCAGCAGCTTAGTGGTCGGGAGGGCCTCTCGAAACACCGGGGAGCTGTTTTTT
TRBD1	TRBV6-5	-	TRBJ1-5	CASSPWDSQPQHF	TGTGCCAGCAGTCCTTGGGACAGTCAGCCCCAGCATTTT
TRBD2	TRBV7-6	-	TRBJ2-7	CASSLEVGSGYLASRQYF	TGTGCCAGCAGCTTAGAAGTGGGTAGCGGGTATTTAGCATCGAGGCAGTACTTC
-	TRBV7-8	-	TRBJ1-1	CASSLTGIEAFF	TGTGCCAGCAGCCTAACCGGGATTGAAGCTTTCTTT
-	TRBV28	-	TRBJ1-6	CASSSDRYNSPLHF	TGTGCCAGCAGTTCGGACAGATATAATTCACCCCTCCACTTT
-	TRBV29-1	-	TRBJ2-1	CSVGVALRHEQFF	TGCAGCGTTGGTGTAGCGCTGCGCCATGAGCAGTTCTTC
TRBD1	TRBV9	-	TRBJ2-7	CASSPLGQASHYEQYF	TGTGCCAGCAGCCCTCTCGGACAGGCCTCGCACTACGAGCAGTACTTC
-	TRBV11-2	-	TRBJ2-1	CASSTGTYPRDEQFF	TGTGCCAGCAGCACCGGGACATACCCGCGGGATGAGCAGTTCTTC
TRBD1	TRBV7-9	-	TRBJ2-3	CASSLQGATDTQYF	TGTGCCAGCAGCTTACAGGGGGCGACAGATACGCAGTATTTT
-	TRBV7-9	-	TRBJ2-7	CASSLTGLYEQYF	TGTGCCAGCAGCTTAACGGGACTCTACGAGCAGTACTTC
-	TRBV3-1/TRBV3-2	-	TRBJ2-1	CASSQDRGDEQFF	TGTGCCAGCAGCCAAGATCGGGGTGATGAGCAGTTCTTC
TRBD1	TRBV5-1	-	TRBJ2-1	CASSLGTGEWFF	TGCGCCAGCAGCTTGGGGACAGGGGAATGGTTCTTC